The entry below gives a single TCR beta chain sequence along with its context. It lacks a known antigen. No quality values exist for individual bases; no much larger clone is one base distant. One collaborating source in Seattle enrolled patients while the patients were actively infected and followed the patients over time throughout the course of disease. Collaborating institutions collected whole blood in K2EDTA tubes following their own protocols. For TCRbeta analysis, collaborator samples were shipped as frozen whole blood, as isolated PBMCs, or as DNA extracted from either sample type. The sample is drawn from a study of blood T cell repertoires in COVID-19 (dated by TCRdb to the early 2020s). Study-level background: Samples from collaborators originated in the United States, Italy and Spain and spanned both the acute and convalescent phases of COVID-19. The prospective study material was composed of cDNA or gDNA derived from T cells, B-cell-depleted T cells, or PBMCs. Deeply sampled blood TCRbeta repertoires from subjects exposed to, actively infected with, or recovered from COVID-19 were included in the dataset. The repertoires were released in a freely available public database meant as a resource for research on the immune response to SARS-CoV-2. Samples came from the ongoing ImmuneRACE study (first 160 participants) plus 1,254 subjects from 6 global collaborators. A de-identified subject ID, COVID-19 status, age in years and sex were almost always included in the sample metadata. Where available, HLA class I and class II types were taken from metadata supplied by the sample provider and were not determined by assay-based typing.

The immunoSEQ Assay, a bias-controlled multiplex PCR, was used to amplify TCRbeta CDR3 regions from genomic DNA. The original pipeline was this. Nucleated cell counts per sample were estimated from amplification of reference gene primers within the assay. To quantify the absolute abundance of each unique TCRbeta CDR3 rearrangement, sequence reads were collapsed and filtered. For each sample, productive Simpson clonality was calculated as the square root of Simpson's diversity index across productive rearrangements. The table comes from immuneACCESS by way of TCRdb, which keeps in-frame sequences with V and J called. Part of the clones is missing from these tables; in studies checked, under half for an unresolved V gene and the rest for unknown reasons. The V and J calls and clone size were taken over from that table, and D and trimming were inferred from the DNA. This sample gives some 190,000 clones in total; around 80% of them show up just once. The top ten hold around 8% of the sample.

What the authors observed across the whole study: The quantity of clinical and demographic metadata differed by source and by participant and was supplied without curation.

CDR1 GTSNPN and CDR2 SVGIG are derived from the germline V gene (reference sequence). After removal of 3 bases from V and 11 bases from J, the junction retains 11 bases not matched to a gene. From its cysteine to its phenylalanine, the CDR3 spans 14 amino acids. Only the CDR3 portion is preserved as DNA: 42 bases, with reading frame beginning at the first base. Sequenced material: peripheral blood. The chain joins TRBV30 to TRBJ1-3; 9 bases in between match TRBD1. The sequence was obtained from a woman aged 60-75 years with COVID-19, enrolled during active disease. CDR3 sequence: CAWSLLGTGSPIYF. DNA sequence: TGTGCCTGGAGCCTCCTCGGGACAGGGAGCCCCATATATTTT.